The rows below give T cell receptor beta chains drawn from one sample of a study of beta chain features in type 1 diabetes. The data were produced by immunoSEQ multiplex PCR, yet TCRdb's version contains in-frame clones alone and is incomplete. The top ten clones hold approximately 1.4% of a sample with 130,000 to 150,000 clones, less than 8.5% of them seen once. Sequenced: central memory CD4+ T cells from blood. The receptors shown here come from a woman in her twenties or thirties in good health. Each CDR3 is given with its conserved first and last residue. D genes are given only for firm matches. A clone size is listed for some rows: how often the clone was seen (once, few, many), or a class if it is expanded.

j_call v_call d_call clone_size cdr3_nt cdr3_aa
TRBJ1-3 TRBV4-1 - - TGCGCCAGCAGCCAAGATCCAGGGCTCTCTGGAAACACCATATATTTT CASSQDPGLSGNTIYF
TRBJ2-5 TRBV7-3 - - TGTGCCAGCAGAGAGGCTACGATTGAGACCCAGTACTTC CASREATIETQYF
TRBJ1-1 TRBV28 - many TGTGCCAGCAGTTCCCCCCTCGCTGCGGAAGCTTTCTTT CASSSPLAAEAFF
TRBJ1-1 TRBV6-1 - few TGTGCCAGCAGGGAACTAGTGAACACTGAAGCTTTCTTT CASRELVNTEAFF
TRBJ2-5 TRBV25-1 - few TGTGCCAGCAGTGAATTTAACAGCCAAGAGACCCAGTACTTC CASSEFNSQETQYF
TRBJ1-5 TRBV28 - few TGTGCCAGCAGTTTAAGCGGGGGCAATCAGCCCCAGCATTTT CASSLSGGNQPQHF
TRBJ1-3 TRBV5-1 - - TGCGCCAGCACTAAGGGAGGTTCTGGAAACACCATATATTTT CASTKGGSGNTIYF
TRBJ1-1 TRBV5-4 - - TGTGCCAGCAGTTCGGACACATCCCTCTCGAACACTGAAGCTTTCTTT CASSSDTSLSNTEAFF
TRBJ2-3 TRBV30 TRBD1 few TGTGCCTGCGACAGGGTTAGCACAGATACGCAGTATTTT CACDRVSTDTQYF
TRBJ2-5 TRBV7-2 - - TGTGCCAGCAGCGAAAGACGGGGGGCTGGGTTTCAAGAGACCCAGTACTTC CASSERRGAGFQETQYF
TRBJ2-3 TRBV5-1 - - TGCGCCAGCAGCGTCGGACAGCTTAGCACAGATACGCAGTATTTT CASSVGQLSTDTQYF
TRBJ2-7 TRBV28 TRBD2 - TGTGCCAGCAGTCTGGTGGGGGGGGGAACCAACGAGCAGTACTTC CASSLVGGGTNEQYF
TRBJ2-3 TRBV5-4 - few TGTGCCAGCAGCTTTGGCCAGGACACAGATACGCAGTATTTT CASSFGQDTDTQYF
TRBJ2-2 TRBV2 TRBD2 few TGTGCCAGCCTAGCGGGAGGGAACACCGGGGAGCTGTTTTTT CASLAGGNTGELFF
TRBJ1-1 TRBV5-1 - few TGCGCCAGCAGCTTGGTACCTGATCCGGACACTGAAGCTTTCTTT CASSLVPDPDTEAFF
TRBJ1-5 TRBV19 TRBD1 - TGTGCCAGTAGTATAGATTTCGGGACAGGGGGACAGCCCCAGCATTTT CASSIDFGTGGQPQHF
TRBJ2-5 TRBV6-1 TRBD2 - TGTGCCAGCAGTGAAGCTGGACTAGCGGGAGGCCAAGAGACCCAGTACTTC CASSEAGLAGGQETQYF
TRBJ2-5 TRBV11-3 - few TGTGCCAGCAGCTTAAGCTACCAAGAGACCCAGTACTTC CASSLSYQETQYF
TRBJ2-3 TRBV9 - few TGTGCCAGCAGCGTAGGAGACCTAGAGAGCGCAGATACGCAGTATTTT CASSVGDLESADTQYF
TRBJ2-5 TRBV4-1 TRBD2 - TGCGCCAGCAGCCAAGATCCCTCGGGGGGGAGCGAGGAGACCCAGTACTTC CASSQDPSGGSEETQYF
TRBJ1-1 TRBV29-1 - many TGCAGCGTTGAGCCAACAGGGAGTAGGGCAGCTTTCTTT CSVEPTGSRAAFF
TRBJ1-5 TRBV11-2 TRBD1 few TGTGCCAGCAGCTTAACAGGGGGTCAGCCCCAGCATTTT CASSLTGGQPQHF
TRBJ2-7 TRBV7-2 TRBD2 - TGTGCCAGCAGCCCCAGTAGCGGGGCGTCCTACGAGCAGTACTTC CASSPSSGASYEQYF
TRBJ2-2 TRBV9 - - TGTGCCAGCAGCGTATGGCCGTCCACCGGGGAGCTGTTTTTT CASSVWPSTGELFF
TRBJ2-3 TRBV7-2 - - TGTGCCAGCAGCTTAGCGGGGCCAGATACGCAGTATTTT CASSLAGPDTQYF
TRBJ2-3 TRBV7-9 TRBD2 - TGTGCCAGCAGCCGGACTAGCGGGAGGGCCGGGGATACGCAGTATTTT CASSRTSGRAGDTQYF
TRBJ2-7 TRBV18 TRBD1 few TGTGCCAGCTCGCGCGGACAGGGGGCCTACGAGCAGTACTTC CASSRGQGAYEQYF
TRBJ1-5 TRBV21-1 - few TGTGCCAGCAGCGGGCGACAGGGGTTGAGCAATCAGCCCCAGCATTTT CASSGRQGLSNQPQHF
TRBJ1-2 TRBV7-9 - few TGTGCCAGCAGCTTTGATGCAGGCTATGGCTACACCTTC CASSFDAGYGYTF
TRBJ2-7 TRBV29-1 TRBD2 many TGCAGCGTCCGCGGGGGTTTGCAGGGCGAGGAGCAGTACTTC CSVRGGLQGEEQYF
TRBJ2-3 TRBV7-3 - few TGTGCCAGCAGCCCGAGGCGTAGTGACACAGATACGCAGTATTTT CASSPRRSDTDTQYF
TRBJ2-5 TRBV28 - - TGTGCCAGCAGTTTAACGGAGACAGAGACCCAGTACTTC CASSLTETETQYF
TRBJ1-1 TRBV6-5 TRBD1 - TGTGCCAGCAGTACCCCGGGACAGGGGGAAGCTTTCTTT CASSTPGQGEAFF
TRBJ1-4 TRBV30 - - TGTGCCTGGAGTTCTCAGGCAGGAAAACTGTTTTTT CAWSSQAGKLFF
TRBJ2-1 TRBV2 - - TGTGCCAGCAGCCAAAGGGGAACTGAGCAGTTCTTC CASSQRGTEQFF
TRBJ2-7 TRBV4-2 TRBD2 - TGTGCCAGCAGTTTAGGGACTAGCGGGAGGTCCCACGAGCAGTACTTC CASSLGTSGRSHEQYF
TRBJ2-5 TRBV9 TRBD2 - TGTGCCAGCAGCGTAGCTGGGGGGGGAGAGACCCAGTACTTC CASSVAGGGETQYF
TRBJ2-5 TRBV5-1 TRBD1 - TGCGCCAGCAGCCCCGGGACAGGGTGGCAAGAGACCCAGTACTTC CASSPGTGWQETQYF
TRBJ1-1 TRBV30 - few TGTGCCTGGAGTACCGAGAGGAACACTGAAGCTTTCTTT CAWSTERNTEAFF
TRBJ2-1 TRBV4-2 TRBD2 few TGTGCCAGCAGCCAAGATTCGGTAGCGGGAGGACCTTACAATGAGCAGTTCTTC CASSQDSVAGGPYNEQFF
TRBJ2-3 TRBV2 TRBD2 - TGTGCCAGCAGTGTCCCGCCGGTAGCGGGAGGAGCAGATACGCAGTATTTT CASSVPPVAGGADTQYF
TRBJ2-2 TRBV6-6 TRBD2 - TGTGCCAGCAGACCCGGGACTAGCGGGAGAGGCGGGGAGCTGTTTTTT CASRPGTSGRGGELFF
TRBJ2-7 TRBV7-2 TRBD2 many TGTGCCAGCAGCCCGCAAGCGGGAGGGCCTTACGAGCAGTACTTC CASSPQAGGPYEQYF
TRBJ1-4 TRBV11-2 - few TGTGCCAGCAGCCCAAACAGTGAAAAACTGTTTTTT CASSPNSEKLFF
TRBJ2-2 TRBV5-6 - - TGTGCCAGCAGCTTGGCCAGCGCAAACACCGGGGAGCTGTTTTTT CASSLASANTGELFF
TRBJ2-1 TRBV7-3 TRBD2 few TGTGCCAGCAGCCCTCGGGATAGCGGGAAATCGAATGAGCAGTTCTTC CASSPRDSGKSNEQFF
TRBJ2-1 TRBV9 TRBD2 - TGTGCCAGCAGCGCTACCGGGACTAGGTACAATGAGCAGTTCTTC CASSATGTRYNEQFF
TRBJ2-5 TRBV18 TRBD2 few TGTGCCAGCTCCCCCGGGACTAGCGTCTTCGGGAACCAGTACTTC CASSPGTSVFGNQYF
TRBJ2-5 TRBV27 - many TGTGCCAGCAGTCATCCAGGGAGGGAGACCCAGTACTTC CASSHPGRETQYF
TRBJ2-2 TRBV7-2 - - TGTGCCAGCAGCTTAGCTGGGGGCCCGAACACCGGGGAGCTGTTTTTT CASSLAGGPNTGELFF
TRBJ2-5 TRBV2 TRBD2 - TGTGCCAGCAGACTAAGGACTAGCGGGAGAAGGGCAGAGACCCAGTACTTC CASRLRTSGRRAETQYF
TRBJ2-6 TRBV5-1 TRBD1 - TGCGCCAGCAGATCCGGGACAGTGTCATCTGGGGCCAACGTCCTGACTTTC CASRSGTVSSGANVLTF
TRBJ2-1 TRBV2 TRBD1 few TGTGCCAGCAGTAGGGCGACAGGGATAGGCGGCAGGGAGCAGTTCTTC CASSRATGIGGREQFF
TRBJ2-1 TRBV28 - - TGTGCCAGCAGCTCACGGGGGGCGTACAATGAGCAGTTCTTC CASSSRGAYNEQFF
TRBJ2-5 TRBV25-1 TRBD2 - TGTGCCAGCAGTGAGGGCGGGGGTACGGAGACCCAGTACTTC CASSEGGGTETQYF